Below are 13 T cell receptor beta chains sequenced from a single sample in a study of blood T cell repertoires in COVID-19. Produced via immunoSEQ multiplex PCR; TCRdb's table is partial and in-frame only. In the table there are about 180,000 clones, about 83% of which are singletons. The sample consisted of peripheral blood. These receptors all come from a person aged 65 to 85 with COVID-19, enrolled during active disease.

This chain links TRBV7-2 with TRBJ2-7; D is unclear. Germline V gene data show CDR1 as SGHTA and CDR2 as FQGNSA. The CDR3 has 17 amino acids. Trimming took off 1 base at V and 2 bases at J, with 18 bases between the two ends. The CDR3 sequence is CASSLGGGGNLPYEQYF. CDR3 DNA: TGTGCCAGCAGCTTAGGAGGCGGCGGTAATCTACCCTACGAGCAGTACTTC.

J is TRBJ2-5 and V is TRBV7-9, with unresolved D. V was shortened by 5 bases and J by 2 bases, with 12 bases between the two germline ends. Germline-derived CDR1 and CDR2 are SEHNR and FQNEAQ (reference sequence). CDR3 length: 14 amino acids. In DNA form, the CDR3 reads TGTGCCAGCAGCCAAAACAGTAAACAAGAGACCCAGTACTTC. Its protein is CASSQNSKQETQYF. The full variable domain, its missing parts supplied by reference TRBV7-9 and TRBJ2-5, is DTGVSQNPRHKITKRGQNVTFRCDPISEHNRLYWYRQTLGQGPEFLTYFQNEAQLEKSRLLSDRFSAERPKGSFSTLEIQRTEQGDSAMYLCASSQNSKQETQYFGPGTRLLVL.

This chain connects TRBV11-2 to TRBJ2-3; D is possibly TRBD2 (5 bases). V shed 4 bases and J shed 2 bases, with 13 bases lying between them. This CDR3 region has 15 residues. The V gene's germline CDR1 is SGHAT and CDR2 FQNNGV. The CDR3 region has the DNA TGTGCCAGCAGCTCACTCGGAGGTACCACAGATACGCAGTATTTT. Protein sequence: CASSSLGGTTDTQYF.

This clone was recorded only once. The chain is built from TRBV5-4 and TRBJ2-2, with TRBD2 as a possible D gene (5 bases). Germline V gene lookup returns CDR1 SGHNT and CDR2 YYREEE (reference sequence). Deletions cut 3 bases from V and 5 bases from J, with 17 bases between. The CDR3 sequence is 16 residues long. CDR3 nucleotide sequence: TGTGCCAGCAGCTGGGGTACTAGAATTGGGACCGGGGAGCTGTTTTTT. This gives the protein CASSWGTRIGTGELFF.

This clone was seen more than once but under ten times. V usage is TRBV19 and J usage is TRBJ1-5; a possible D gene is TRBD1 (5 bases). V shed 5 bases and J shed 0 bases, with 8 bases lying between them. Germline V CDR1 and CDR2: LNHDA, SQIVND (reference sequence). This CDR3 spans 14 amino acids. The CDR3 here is CASSLGGSNQPQHF. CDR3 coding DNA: TGTGCCAGTAGTCTGGGGGGTAGCAATCAGCCCCAGCATTTT.

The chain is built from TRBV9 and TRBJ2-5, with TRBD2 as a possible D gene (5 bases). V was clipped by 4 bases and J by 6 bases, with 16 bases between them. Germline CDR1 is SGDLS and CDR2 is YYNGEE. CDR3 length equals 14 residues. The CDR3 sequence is CASSRLAGGQTQYF. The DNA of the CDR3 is TGTGCCAGCAGCCGTCTAGCCGGCGGACAGACCCAGTACTTC.

The CDR3 loop reads CASSQAGGRPQTEAFF. The CDR3 DNA reads TGCGCCAGCAGCCAAGCCGGTGGGCGCCCCCAGACTGAAGCTTTCTTT. The chain carries TRBV4-1 and TRBJ1-1; D unresolved. Germline V gene lookup returns CDR1 MGHRA and CDR2 YSYEKL. The CDR3 consists of 16 residues. Trimming stripped 1 base from V and 5 bases from J, with 17 bases between.

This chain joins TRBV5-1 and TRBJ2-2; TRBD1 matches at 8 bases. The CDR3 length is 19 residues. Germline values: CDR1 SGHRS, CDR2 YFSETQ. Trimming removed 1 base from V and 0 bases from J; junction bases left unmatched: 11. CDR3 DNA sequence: TGCGCCAGCAGCTTGAGGTCCGGACAGGGTATTGCGAACACCGGGGAGCTGTTTTTT. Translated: CASSLRSGQGIANTGELFF.

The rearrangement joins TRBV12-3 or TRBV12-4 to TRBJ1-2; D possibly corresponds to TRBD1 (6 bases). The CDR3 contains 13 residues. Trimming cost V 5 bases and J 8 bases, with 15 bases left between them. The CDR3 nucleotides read TGTGCCAGCAGTGGTACTCAGGGGTTGGGCTACACCTTC. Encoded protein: CASSGTQGLGYTF.

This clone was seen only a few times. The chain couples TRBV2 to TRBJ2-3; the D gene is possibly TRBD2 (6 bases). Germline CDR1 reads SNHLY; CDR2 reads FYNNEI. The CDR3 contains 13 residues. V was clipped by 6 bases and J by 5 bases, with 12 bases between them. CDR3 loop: CASRGGAEDTQYF. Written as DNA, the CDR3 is TGTGCCAGCAGAGGAGGGGCTGAAGATACGCAGTATTTT. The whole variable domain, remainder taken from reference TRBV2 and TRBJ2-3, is EPEVTQTPSHQVTQMGQEVILRCVPISNHLYFYWYRQILGQKVEFLVSFYNNEISEKSEIFDDQFSVERPDGSNFTLKIRSTKLEDSAMYFCASRGGAEDTQYFGPGTRLTVL.

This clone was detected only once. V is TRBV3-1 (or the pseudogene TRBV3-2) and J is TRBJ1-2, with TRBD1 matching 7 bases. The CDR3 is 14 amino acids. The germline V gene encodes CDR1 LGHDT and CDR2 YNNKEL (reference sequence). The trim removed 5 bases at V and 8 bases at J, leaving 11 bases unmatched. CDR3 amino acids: CASSYRQGSAGYTF. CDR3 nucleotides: TGTGCCAGCAGCTATCGACAGGGTTCAGCAGGCTACACCTTC.

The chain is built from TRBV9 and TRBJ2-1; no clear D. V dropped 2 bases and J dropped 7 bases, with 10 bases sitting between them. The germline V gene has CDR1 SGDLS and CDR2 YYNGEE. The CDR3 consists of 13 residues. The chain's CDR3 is CASSVNMVNEQFF. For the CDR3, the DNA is TGTGCCAGCAGCGTGAACATGGTGAATGAGCAGTTCTTC.

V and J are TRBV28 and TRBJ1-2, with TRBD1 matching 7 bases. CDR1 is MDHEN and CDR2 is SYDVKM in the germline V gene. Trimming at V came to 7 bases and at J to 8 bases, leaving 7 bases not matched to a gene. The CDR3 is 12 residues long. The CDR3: CASTRGDRGYTF. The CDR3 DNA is TGTGCCAGCACCAGGGGGGACAGAGGCTACACCTTC.